These 7 T cell receptor beta chains came from one sample sequenced in a study of blood T cell repertoires in COVID-19. Data came from immunoSEQ multiplex PCR; TCRdb stores just in-frame clones and leaves some out. The table lists under 300,000 clones, roughly 85% of them singletons, with approximately 1.9% in the top ten. The sequenced material came from PBMCs or T cells enriched from blood (not recorded which). The receptors derive from a woman in her forties or fifties who had recovered from COVID-19.

This chain connects TRBV9 to TRBJ2-1, with TRBD2 matching 8 bases. The V and J ends lost 1 base and 8 bases, in that order; junction bases with no gene match: 5. This CDR3 has 14 amino acids. Germline values: CDR1 SGDLS, CDR2 YYNGEE. The CDR3 loop reads CASSVFGRADEQFF. The CDR3, as DNA: TGTGCCAGCAGCGTATTCGGGAGGGCGGATGAGCAGTTCTTC.

The chain joins TRBV27 to TRBJ2-1; D not certain. The CDR3 is 14 residues long. V lost 3 bases, J lost 3 bases, and 9 bases lay in between. Germline V gene data show CDR1 as MNHEY and CDR2 as SMNVEV (reference sequence). CDR3 protein: CASSFLSSYNEQFF. Written as DNA, the CDR3 is TGTGCCAGCAGTTTTCTTAGCAGCTACAATGAGCAGTTCTTC.

The chain has TRBV27 and TRBJ2-1; 11 bases align to TRBD2. CDR3 length equals 19 residues. V trimming: 4 bases; J trimming: 3 bases; junction bases outside the gene matches: 14. The germline gives CDR1 MNHEY, CDR2 SMNVEV (reference sequence). The CDR3 DNA sequence: TGTGCCAGCAGTTCTCTAGCGGGAGGATTCCCCACAGTCTACAATGAGCAGTTCTTC. Protein sequence: CASSSLAGGFPTVYNEQFF.

This clone turned up a few times. Here the CDR3 reads CASSQDRGFGWTEAFF. For the CDR3, the DNA is TGTGCCAGCAGCCAAGATAGGGGGTTTGGATGGACTGAAGCTTTCTTT. The gene calls are TRBV3-1 (or the pseudogene TRBV3-2) and TRBJ1-1; tentatively, D is TRBD1 (6 bases). Per germline, CDR1 LGHDT and CDR2 YNNKEL (reference sequence). The V gene lost 0 bases and the J gene lost 5 bases, with 16 bases spanning the gap. The CDR3 extends over 16 amino acids.

The chain carries TRBV13 and TRBJ2-7; D unresolved. V was pared by 2 bases and J by 0 bases, with 5 bases between. CDR1 and CDR2 from the germline V gene are PRHDT and FYEKMQ (reference sequence). This CDR3 is 13 amino acids long. The CDR3 DNA reads as TGTGCCAGCAGCTTACCAGACTCCTACGAGCAGTACTTC. It encodes CASSLPDSYEQYF.

The chain couples TRBV5-1 to TRBJ2-3; D is undetermined. The CDR3 loop spans 14 amino acids. V was clipped by 4 bases and J by 4 bases, with 13 bases between them. The germline V gene has CDR1 SGHRS and CDR2 YFSETQ. In DNA, the CDR3 is TGCGCCAGCAGCGTAGAGAGGTTCCCAGATACGCAGTATTTT. Translating gives CASSVERFPDTQYF. Complete variable domain (other parts from reference TRBV5-1 and TRBJ2-3): KAGVTQTPRYLIKTRGQQVTLSCSPISGHRSVSWYQQTPGQGLQFLFEYFSETQRNKGNFPGRFSGRQFSNSRSEMNVSTLELGDSALYLCASSVERFPDTQYFGPGTRLTVL.

The CDR3 coding sequence is TGTGCCAGCAGCCCCCAGCGGGAGGGCCTCAAAAACATTCAGTACTTC. Its protein product is CASSPQREGLKNIQYF. V is TRBV7-2 and J is TRBJ2-4, with TRBD2 identical over 10 bases. CDR1 and CDR2 from the germline V gene are SGHTA and FQGNSA. This CDR3 has 16 residues. Trimming cost V 5 bases and J 3 bases; bases outside gene matches: 7.